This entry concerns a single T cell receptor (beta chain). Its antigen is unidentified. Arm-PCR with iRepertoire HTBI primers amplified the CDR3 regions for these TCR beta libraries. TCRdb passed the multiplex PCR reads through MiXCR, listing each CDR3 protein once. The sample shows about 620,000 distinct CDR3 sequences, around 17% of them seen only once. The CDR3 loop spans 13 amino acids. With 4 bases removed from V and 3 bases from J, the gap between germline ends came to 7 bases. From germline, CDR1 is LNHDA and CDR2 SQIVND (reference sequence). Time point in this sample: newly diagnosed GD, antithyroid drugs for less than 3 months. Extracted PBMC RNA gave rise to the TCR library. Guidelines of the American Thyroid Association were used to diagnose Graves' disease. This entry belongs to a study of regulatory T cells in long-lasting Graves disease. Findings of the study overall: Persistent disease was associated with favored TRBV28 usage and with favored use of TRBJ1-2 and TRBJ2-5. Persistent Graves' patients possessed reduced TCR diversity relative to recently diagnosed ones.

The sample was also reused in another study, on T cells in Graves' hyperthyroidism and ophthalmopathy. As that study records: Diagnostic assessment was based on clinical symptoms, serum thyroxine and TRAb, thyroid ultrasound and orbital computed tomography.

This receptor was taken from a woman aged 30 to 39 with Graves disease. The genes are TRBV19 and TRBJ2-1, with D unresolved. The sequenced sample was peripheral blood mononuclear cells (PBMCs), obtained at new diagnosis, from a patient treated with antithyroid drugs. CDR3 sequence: CASSTSDYNEQFF. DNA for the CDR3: TGTGCCAGTAGTACCAGCGACTACAATGAGCAGTTCTTC. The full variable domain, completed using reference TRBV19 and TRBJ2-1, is DGGITQSPKYLFRKEGQNVTLSCEQNLNHDAMYWYRQDPGQGLRLIYYSQIVNDFQKGDIAEGYSVSREKKESFPLTVTSAQKNPTAFYLCASSTSDYNEQFFGPGTRLTVL.